This TCR beta chain was identified during a study of cytomegalovirus exposure and HLA in healthy donors. Study-level results: Analyzed later, association rates of TCRs varied across HLA loci, with DRB1 most and HLA-C fewest. Roughly uniform depth of sequencing across donors was assumed in presence/absence analyses.

With respect to this clone: Its antigen remains unidentified.

With 60 Vbeta and 13 Jbeta primers, the PCR was carried out. The protocol was immunoSEQ multiplex PCR, while the TCRdb copy is restricted to in-frame clones and leaves out a portion. The sample yields around 100,000 clones, less than 80% seen once. The CDR3 covers 16 residues. CDR1 and CDR2 (germline): KGHSH, LQKENI. Trimming shortened V by 4 bases and J by 7 bases, and 22 bases separated the two germline ends. What was sequenced was PBMCs. V gene TRBV18 combines with J gene TRBJ2-5, with D maybe TRBD2 (5 bases). The receptor's source is a woman in her 30s in good health and CMV-seronegative. CDR3 in amino acids: CASSQPGRLRMGTQYF. In nucleotides, the CDR3 is TGTGCCAGCTCACAGCCGGGCCGACTAAGAATGGGGACCCAGTACTTC.